This T cell receptor beta chain stems from a study of molecular identifiers for immune sequencing clone quantification. The CDR3 totals 16 residues. Trimming stripped 7 bases from V and 0 bases from J, with 16 bases between. From germline, CDR1 is SEHNR and CDR2 FQNEAQ (reference sequence). In TCRdb, the PCR reads were re-called with MiXCR into one record per CDR3 protein. The sample includes under 600,000 distinct CDR3 sequences, less than 30% of them seen just once. The rearrangement joins TRBV7-9 to TRBJ1-3; the D gene is possibly TRBD1 (6 bases). The sequencing sample was made of naive CD8+ T cells from blood, with Jurkat cell RNA spiked in. The sample's subset: FACS-sorted CD8+CD4-CCR7+CD45RA+ naive T cells. The TCR was taken from a human donor in good health. Some libraries in this study had Jurkat cell RNA spiked in. The chain's CDR3 is CASTPRGTNSGNTIYF. CDR3 DNA: TGTGCCAGCACTCCTCGGGGGACAAACTCTGGAAACACCATATATTTT.